This T cell receptor beta chain was sequenced during a study of T cell changes during pregnancy in multiple sclerosis. The CDR3 contains 13 residues. The V end lost 6 bases, the J end lost 3 bases, and 12 bases lay between the germline ends. Germline V CDR1 and CDR2: MNHEY, SVGAGI. Clones were read by immunoSEQ multiplex PCR, and TCRdb kept only the in-frame ones, dropping some. The table records 50,000 to 65,000 clones, 70% to 90% of them present only once. This receptor was identified in a female donor with multiple sclerosis, enrolled in a pregnancy study. The chain carries TRBV6-5 and TRBJ2-7; weak D call: TRBD1 (6 bases). The material was peripheral blood, obtained after pregnancy. The CDR3 reads CASRPQGLYEQYF. CDR3 DNA sequence: TGTGCCAGCAGGCCACAGGGTCTCTACGAGCAGTACTTC.